Listed below are T cell receptor beta chains from one sample, sequenced in a study of cytomegalovirus exposure and HLA in healthy donors. Here immunoSEQ multiplex PCR was the method, and the copy in TCRdb shows in-frame clones only, minus some. The sample records roughly 120,000 clones, approximately 80% being singletons. Sequencing was carried out using PBMCs. These receptors came from a man aged 50-59 years in good health and CMV-seronegative. Each CDR3 is given with its conserved first and last residue. A D gene is named only where the DNA matches it firmly. Clone size is not always given. Where it is, it says once, few, many or a class for expanded clones.

v_gene	j_gene	d_gene	abundance	CDR3nt	CDR3aa
TRBV13	TRBJ2-7	TRBD1	-	TGTGCCAGCAGCGAGACAGGGGTGTACGACGAGCAGTACTTC	CASSETGVYDEQYF
TRBV6-1	TRBJ2-3	TRBD2	-	TGTGCCAGCAGTGGGCGATCTAGCGGGAGCTCTAGCACAGATACGCAGTATTTT	CASSGRSSGSSSTDTQYF
TRBV28	TRBJ1-4	-	-	TGTGCCAGCAGTTCCCTCAGGGGAGCTAATGAAAAACTGTTTTTT	CASSSLRGANEKLFF
TRBV2	TRBJ1-1	TRBD1	once	TGTGCCAGCAGGGGGAGACAGGGGAACACTGAAGCTTTCTTT	CASRGRQGNTEAFF
TRBV28	TRBJ2-7	-	-	TGTGCCAGCAGGGCCCGACAAGGAGGGTACGAGCAGTACTTC	CASRARQGGYEQYF
TRBV28	TRBJ2-7	TRBD2	once	TGTGCCAGCAAATCCCGAGGGGCTAGCGGGAGGGGGGAGCAGTACTTC	CASKSRGASGRGEQYF
TRBV7-2	TRBJ1-2	-	-	TGTGCCAGTCTAGGGGGACCTGGTAACTATGGCTACACCTTC	CASLGGPGNYGYTF
TRBV6-6	TRBJ1-2	-	-	TGTGCCAGCAGTCAACAGGGTCTTAACTATGGCTACACCTTC	CASSQQGLNYGYTF
TRBV7-2	TRBJ2-7	TRBD2	-	TGTGCCAGCAGCTTAACTAGCGGGAGGGTTCCCGGGGAGCAGTACTTC	CASSLTSGRVPGEQYF
TRBV7-2	TRBJ2-7	-	once	TGTGCCAGCAGCTTAAGACGGGAGTTACCGCAGTACTTC	CASSLRRELPQYF
TRBV4-3	TRBJ2-7	TRBD2	-	TGCGCCAGCAGCCTCACTCGCGGGGGTAACGAGCAGTACTTC	CASSLTRGGNEQYF
TRBV28	TRBJ2-3	TRBD1	-	TGTGCCAGCAACCTAGGACAGGGAATCGCAGATACGCAGTATTTT	CASNLGQGIADTQYF
TRBV30	TRBJ2-5	-	-	TGTGCCTGGAGTGTAAGGGGGCGCGGGATCCAAGAGACCCAGTACTTC	CAWSVRGRGIQETQYF
TRBV5-1	TRBJ2-3	-	once	TGCGCCAGCAGCACCACAATCAGGGGCACAGATACGCAGTATTTT	CASSTTIRGTDTQYF